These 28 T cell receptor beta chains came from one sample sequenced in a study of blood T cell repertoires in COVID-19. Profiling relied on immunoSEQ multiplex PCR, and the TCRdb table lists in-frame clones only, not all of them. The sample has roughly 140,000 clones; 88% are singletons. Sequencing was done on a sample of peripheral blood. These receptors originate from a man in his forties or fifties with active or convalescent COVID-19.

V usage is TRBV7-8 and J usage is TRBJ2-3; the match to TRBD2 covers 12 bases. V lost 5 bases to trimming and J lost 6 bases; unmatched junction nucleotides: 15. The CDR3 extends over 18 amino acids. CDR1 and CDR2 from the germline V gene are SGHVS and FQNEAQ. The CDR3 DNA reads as TGTGCCAGCAGCCTCCCCCGGCGACTAGCGGGAGTATCTGATACGCAGTATTTT. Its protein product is CASSLPRRLAGVSDTQYF.

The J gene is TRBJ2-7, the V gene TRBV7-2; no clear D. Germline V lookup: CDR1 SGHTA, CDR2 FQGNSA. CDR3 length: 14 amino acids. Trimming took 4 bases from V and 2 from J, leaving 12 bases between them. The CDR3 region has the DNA TGTGCCAGCAGCTCGGGTCGGCCTCCCTACGAGCAGTACTTC. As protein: CASSSGRPPYEQYF.

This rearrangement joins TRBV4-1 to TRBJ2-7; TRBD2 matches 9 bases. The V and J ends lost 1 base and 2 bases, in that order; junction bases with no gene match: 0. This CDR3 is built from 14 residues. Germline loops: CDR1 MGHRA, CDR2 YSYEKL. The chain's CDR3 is CASSQGGRAYEQYF. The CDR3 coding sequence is TGCGCCAGCAGCCAAGGCGGGAGGGCCTACGAGCAGTACTTC.

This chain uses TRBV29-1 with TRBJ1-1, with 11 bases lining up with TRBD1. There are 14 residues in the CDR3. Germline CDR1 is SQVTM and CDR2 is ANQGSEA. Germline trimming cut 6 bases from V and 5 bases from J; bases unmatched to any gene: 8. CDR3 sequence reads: CSVSGTGGSTEAFF. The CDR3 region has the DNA TGCAGCGTCTCCGGGACAGGGGGAAGTACTGAAGCTTTCTTT.

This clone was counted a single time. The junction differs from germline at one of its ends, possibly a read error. CDR3 protein: CASSYRVTGELFF. In DNA form, the CDR3 reads TGTGCCAGCAGTTACAGGGTCACCGGGGAGTTGTTTTTT. The V call is TRBV6-5, the J call TRBJ2-2; D perhaps matches TRBD2 (5 bases). There are 13 residues in the CDR3. From germline, CDR1 is MNHEY and CDR2 SVGAGI.

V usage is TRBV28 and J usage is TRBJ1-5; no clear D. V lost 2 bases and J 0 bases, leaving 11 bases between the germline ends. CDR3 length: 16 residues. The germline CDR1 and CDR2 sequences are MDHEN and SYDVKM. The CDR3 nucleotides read TGTGCCAGCAGTTTAAGGTCGGGAAATAGCAATCAGCCCCAGCATTTT. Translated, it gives CASSLRSGNSNQPQHF.

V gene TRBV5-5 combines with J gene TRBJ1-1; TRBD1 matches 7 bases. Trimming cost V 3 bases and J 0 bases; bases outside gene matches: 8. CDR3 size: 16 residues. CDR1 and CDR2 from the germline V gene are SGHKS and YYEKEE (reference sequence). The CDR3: CASSSVWDSLNTEAFF. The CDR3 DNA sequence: TGTGCCAGCAGCTCCGTTTGGGACAGTTTGAACACTGAAGCTTTCTTT.

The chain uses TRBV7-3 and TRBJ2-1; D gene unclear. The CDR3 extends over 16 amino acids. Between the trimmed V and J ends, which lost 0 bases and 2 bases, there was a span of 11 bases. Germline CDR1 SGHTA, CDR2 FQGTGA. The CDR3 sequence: CASSLTLSRTYNEQFF. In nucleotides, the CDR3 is TGTGCCAGCAGCTTAACGTTGTCCAGGACCTACAATGAGCAGTTCTTC.

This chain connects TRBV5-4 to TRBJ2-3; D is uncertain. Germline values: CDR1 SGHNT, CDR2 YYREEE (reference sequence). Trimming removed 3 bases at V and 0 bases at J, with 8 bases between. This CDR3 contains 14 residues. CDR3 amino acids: CASSSAASTDTQYF. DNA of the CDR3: TGTGCCAGCAGCTCTGCGGCTAGCACAGATACGCAGTATTTT. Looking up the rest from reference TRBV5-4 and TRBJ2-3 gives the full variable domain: ETGVTQSPTHLIKTRGQQVTLRCSSQSGHNTVSWYQQALGQGPQFIFQYYREEENGRGNFPPRFSGLQFPNYSSELNVNALELDDSALYLCASSSAASTDTQYFGPGTRLTVL.

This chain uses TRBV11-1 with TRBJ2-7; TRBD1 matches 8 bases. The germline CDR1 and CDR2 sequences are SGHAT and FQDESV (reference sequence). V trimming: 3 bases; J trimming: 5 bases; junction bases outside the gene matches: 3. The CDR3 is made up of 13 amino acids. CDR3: CASSFHRGDEQYF. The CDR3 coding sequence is TGTGCCAGCAGCTTTCACAGGGGGGACGAGCAGTACTTC.

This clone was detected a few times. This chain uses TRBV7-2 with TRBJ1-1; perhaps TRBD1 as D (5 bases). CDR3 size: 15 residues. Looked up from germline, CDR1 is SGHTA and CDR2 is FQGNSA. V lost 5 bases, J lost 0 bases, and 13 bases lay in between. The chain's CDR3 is CASSKGAGLNTEAFF. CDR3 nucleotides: TGTGCCAGCAGCAAAGGTGCAGGGTTGAACACTGAAGCTTTCTTT. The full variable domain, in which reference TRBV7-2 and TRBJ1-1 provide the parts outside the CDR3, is GAGVSQSPSNKVTEKGKDVELRCDPISGHTALYWYRQSLGQGLEFLIYFQGNSAPDKSGLPSDRFSAERTGGSVSTLTIQRTQQEDSAVYLCASSKGAGLNTEAFFGQGTRLTVV.

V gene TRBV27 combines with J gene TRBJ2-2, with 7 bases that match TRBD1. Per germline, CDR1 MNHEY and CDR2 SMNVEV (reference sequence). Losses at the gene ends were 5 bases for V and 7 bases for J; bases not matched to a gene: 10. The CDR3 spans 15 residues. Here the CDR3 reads CASSGEGALIGELFF. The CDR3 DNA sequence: TGTGCCAGCAGTGGAGAGGGGGCTTTGATCGGGGAGCTGTTTTTT.

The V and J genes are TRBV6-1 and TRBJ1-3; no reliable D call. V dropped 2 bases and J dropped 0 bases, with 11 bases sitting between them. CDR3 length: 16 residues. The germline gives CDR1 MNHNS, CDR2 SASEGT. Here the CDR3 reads CASSESGGNSGNTIYF. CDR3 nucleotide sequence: TGTGCCAGCAGTGAAAGTGGCGGGAACTCTGGAAACACCATATATTTT.

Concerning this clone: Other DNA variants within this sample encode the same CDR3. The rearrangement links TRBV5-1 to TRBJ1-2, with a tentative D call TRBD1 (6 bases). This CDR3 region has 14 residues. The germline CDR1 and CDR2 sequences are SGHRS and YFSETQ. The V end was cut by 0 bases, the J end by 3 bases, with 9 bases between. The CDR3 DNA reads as TGCGCCAGCAGCTTGGCGCCAGGGGACTATGGCTACACCTTC. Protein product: CASSLAPGDYGYTF.

The CDR3 reads CASSQDGGQPKRNYGYTF. The CDR3, as DNA: TGTGCCAGCAGCCAAGATGGGGGACAGCCTAAGAGAAACTATGGCTACACCTTC. The J gene is TRBJ1-2, the V gene TRBV4-2; 7 bases are shared with TRBD1. Germline CDR1 is LGHNA and CDR2 is YNFKEQ. V trimming: 0 bases; J trimming: 2 bases; junction bases outside the gene matches: 12. The CDR3 spans 18 residues.

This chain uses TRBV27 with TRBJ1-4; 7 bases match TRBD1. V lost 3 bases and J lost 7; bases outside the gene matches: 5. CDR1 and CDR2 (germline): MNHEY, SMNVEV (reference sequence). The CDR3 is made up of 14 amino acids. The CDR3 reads CASSFTGVGEKLFF. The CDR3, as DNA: TGTGCCAGCAGTTTTACAGGGGTGGGTGAAAAACTGTTTTTT.

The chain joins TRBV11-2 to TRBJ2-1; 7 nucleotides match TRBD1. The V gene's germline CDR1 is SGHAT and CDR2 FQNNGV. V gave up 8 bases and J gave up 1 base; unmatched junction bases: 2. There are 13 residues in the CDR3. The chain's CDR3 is CASRDSSYNEQFF. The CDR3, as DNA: TGTGCCAGCCGGGACAGTTCCTACAATGAGCAGTTCTTC. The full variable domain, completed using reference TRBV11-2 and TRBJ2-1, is EAGVAQSPRYKIIEKRQSVAFWCNPISGHATLYWYQQILGQGPKLLIQFQNNGVVDDSQLPKDRFSAERLKGVDSTLKIQPAKLEDSAVYLCASRDSSYNEQFFGPGTRLTVL.

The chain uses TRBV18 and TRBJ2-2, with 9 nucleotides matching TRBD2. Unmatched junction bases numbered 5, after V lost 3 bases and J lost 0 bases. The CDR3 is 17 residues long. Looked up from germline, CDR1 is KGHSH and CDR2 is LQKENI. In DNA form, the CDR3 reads TGTGCCAGCTCACCTCGACTAGCGGAGGCGAACACCGGGGAGCTGTTTTTT. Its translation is CASSPRLAEANTGELFF. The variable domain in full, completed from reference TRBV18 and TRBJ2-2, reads NAGVMQNPRHLVRRRGQEARLRCSPMKGHSHVYWYRQLPEEGLKFMVYLQKENIIDESGMPKERFSAEFPKEGPSILRIQQVVRGDSAAYFCASSPRLAEANTGELFFGEGSRLTVL.

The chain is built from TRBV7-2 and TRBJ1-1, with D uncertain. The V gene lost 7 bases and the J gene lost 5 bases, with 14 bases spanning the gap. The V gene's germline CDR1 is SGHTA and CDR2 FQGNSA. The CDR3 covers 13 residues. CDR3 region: CASNSWTGTEAFF. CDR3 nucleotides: TGTGCCAGCAATTCGTGGACTGGGACTGAAGCTTTCTTT.

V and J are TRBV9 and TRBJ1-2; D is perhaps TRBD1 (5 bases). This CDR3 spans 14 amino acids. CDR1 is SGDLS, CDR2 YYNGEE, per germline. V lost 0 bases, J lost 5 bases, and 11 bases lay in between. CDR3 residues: CASSVAPRQYGYTF. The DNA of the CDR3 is TGTGCCAGCAGCGTAGCTCCACGACAGTATGGCTACACCTTC.

For the CDR3, the DNA is TGTGCCAGCAGCCCCGGGGGGACAGATACGCAGTATTTT. Its protein is CASSPGGTDTQYF. This chain links TRBV7-9 with TRBJ2-3; 7 nucleotides line up with TRBD2. CDR3 length: 13 amino acids. CDR1 SEHNR and CDR2 FQNEAQ come from the germline V gene (reference sequence). V dropped 5 bases and J dropped 3; count of bases not matched to a gene: 2.

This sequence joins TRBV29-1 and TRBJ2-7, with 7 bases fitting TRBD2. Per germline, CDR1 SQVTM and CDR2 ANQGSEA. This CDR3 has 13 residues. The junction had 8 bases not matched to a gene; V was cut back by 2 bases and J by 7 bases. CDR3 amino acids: CSVEMGGPGEQYF. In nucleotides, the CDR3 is TGCAGCGTTGAAATGGGAGGGCCTGGGGAGCAGTACTTC.

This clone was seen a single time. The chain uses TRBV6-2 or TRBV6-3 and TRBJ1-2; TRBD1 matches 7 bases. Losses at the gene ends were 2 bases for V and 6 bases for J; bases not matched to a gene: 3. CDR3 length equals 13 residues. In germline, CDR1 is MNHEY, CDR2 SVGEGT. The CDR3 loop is CASSYKGANGYTF. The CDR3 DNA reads TGTGCCAGCAGTTACAAGGGGGCGAATGGCTACACCTTC.

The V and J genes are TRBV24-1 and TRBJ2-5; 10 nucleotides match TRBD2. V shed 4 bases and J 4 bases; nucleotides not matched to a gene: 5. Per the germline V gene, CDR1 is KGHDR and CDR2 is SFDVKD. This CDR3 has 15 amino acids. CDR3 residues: CATSEASGGGETQYF. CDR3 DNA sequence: TGTGCCACCAGTGAAGCGAGCGGGGGGGGAGAGACCCAGTACTTC.

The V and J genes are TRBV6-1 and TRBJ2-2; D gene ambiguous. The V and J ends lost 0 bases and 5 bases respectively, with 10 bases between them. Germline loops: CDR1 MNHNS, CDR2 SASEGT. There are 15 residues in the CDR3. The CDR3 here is CASSEAGLLTGELFF. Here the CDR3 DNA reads TGTGCCAGCAGTGAAGCTGGCCTTCTTACCGGGGAGCTGTTTTTT.

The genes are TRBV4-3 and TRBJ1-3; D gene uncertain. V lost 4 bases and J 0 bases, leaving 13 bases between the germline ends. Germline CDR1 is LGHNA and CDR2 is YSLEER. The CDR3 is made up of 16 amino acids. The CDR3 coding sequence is TGCGCCAGCAGCCCCGGAGGTCGACACTCTGGAAACACCATATATTTT. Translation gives CASSPGGRHSGNTIYF.

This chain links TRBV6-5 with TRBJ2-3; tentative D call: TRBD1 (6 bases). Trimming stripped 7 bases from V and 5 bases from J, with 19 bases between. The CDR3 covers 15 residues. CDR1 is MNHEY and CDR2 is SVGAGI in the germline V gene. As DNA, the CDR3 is TGTGCCAGCATTAACACAGGGAGAGGAGGAGATACGCAGTATTTT. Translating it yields CASINTGRGGDTQYF.

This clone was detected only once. The CDR3 sequence: CASSVGTGPVMETQYF. CDR3 bases: TGTGCCAGCAGCGTGGGGACAGGCCCGGTCATGGAGACCCAGTACTTC. This chain connects TRBV5-4 to TRBJ2-5, with TRBD1 matching 8 bases. CDR3 length: 16 residues. The V gene end was trimmed by 4 bases and the J gene end by 5 bases; junction bases not matched to a gene: 13. Germline V gives CDR1 SGHNT, CDR2 YYREEE (reference sequence).